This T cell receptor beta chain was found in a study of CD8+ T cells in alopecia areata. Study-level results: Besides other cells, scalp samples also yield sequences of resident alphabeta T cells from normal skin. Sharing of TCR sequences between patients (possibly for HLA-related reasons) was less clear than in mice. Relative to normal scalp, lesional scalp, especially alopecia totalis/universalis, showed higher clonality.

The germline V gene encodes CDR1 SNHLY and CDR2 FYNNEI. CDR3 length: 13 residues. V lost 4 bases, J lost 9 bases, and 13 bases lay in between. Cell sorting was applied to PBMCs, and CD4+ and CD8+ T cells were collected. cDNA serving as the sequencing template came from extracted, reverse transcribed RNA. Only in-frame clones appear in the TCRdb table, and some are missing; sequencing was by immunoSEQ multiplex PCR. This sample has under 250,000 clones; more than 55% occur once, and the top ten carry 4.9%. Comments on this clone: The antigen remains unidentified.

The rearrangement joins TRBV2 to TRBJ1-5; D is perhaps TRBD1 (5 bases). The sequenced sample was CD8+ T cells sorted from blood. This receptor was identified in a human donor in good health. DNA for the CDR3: TGTGCCAGCAGTGCCAGGGCCCAAGGGCCCCAGCATTTT. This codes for CASSARAQGPQHF.